The 8 T cell receptor beta chains below come from one sample, sequenced in a study of blood T cell repertoires in COVID-19. Generated by immunoSEQ multiplex PCR, the TCRdb table keeps only in-frame clones and is missing some. There are about 400,000 clones in the sample; 70% to 90% occur only once, and about 2.1% lies in the top ten. Material: PBMCs or T cells enriched from blood (not recorded which). Receptors originate from a woman in her late teens or twenties with acute COVID-19.

The rearrangement uses TRBV24-1 and TRBJ1-2; no definite D call. CDR3 size: 14 residues. The germline V gene has CDR1 KGHDR and CDR2 SFDVKD. The V gene lost 4 bases and the J gene lost 2 bases, with 10 bases spanning the gap. The CDR3 region is CATSDLTRNYGYTF. DNA for the CDR3: TGTGCCACCAGTGACCTGACACGGAACTATGGCTACACCTTC.

V gene TRBV28 combines with J gene TRBJ1-2; D unresolved. Per germline, CDR1 MDHEN and CDR2 SYDVKM. The CDR3 has 13 amino acids. V lost 2 bases and J 7 bases, leaving 11 bases between the germline ends. CDR3 loop: CASSLVGSGGYTF. CDR3 DNA: TGTGCCAGCAGTTTAGTCGGGTCTGGTGGCTACACCTTC.

V gene TRBV30 combines with J gene TRBJ2-1, with 9 bases fitting TRBD1. The CDR3 length is 18 residues. Germline-derived CDR1 and CDR2 are GTSNPN and SVGIG (reference sequence). The CDR3 sequence is CAYAGQGYDSRGENEQFF. The CDR3 DNA sequence: TGTGCTTATGCAGGACAGGGGTATGACTCGAGGGGGGAGAATGAGCAGTTCTTC.

Ten or more counts support this clone. The V gene is TRBV11-3, the J gene TRBJ2-7, with TRBD1 identical over 10 bases. The CDR3 extends over 15 amino acids. Trimming at V came to 3 bases and at J to 3 bases, leaving 5 bases not matched to a gene. CDR1 and CDR2 (germline): SGHNT, YENEEA. As DNA, the CDR3 is TGTGCCAGCAGCTTTGGGACAGGGGCTCTCTACGAGCAGTACTTC. Protein sequence: CASSFGTGALYEQYF.

This rearrangement joins TRBV11-2 to TRBJ2-7; D may be TRBD1 (6 bases). The CDR3 consists of 11 residues. V lost 0 bases and J lost 9, with 6 bases in between. Germline lookup yields CDR1 SGHAT and CDR2 FQNNGV. The CDR3 bases are TGTGCCAGCAGCTTAGAAGGGGGGCAGTACTTC. Its protein product is CASSLEGGQYF.

This rearrangement joins TRBV5-6 to TRBJ1-2; TRBD1 matches 8 bases. The CDR3 length is 14 residues. The J segment lost 4 bases and the V segment lost 4 bases, leaving 6 bases of the junction unmatched. Germline CDR1 reads SGHDT; CDR2 reads YYEEEE. CDR3 protein: CASSPDREGYGYTF. CDR3 coding DNA: TGTGCCAGCAGCCCGGACAGGGAAGGCTATGGCTACACCTTC. Full variable domain (missing parts from reference TRBV5-6 and TRBJ1-2): DAGVTQSPTHLIKTRGQQVTLRCSPKSGHDTVSWYQQALGQGPQFIFQYYEEEERQRGNFPDRFSGHQFPNYSSELNVNALLLGDSALYLCASSPDREGYGYTFGSGTRLTVV.

The rearrangement uses TRBV14 and TRBJ2-3; a possible D gene is TRBD1 (6 bases). Germline V gene lookup returns CDR1 SGHDN and CDR2 FVKESK. This CDR3 has 14 amino acids. Between the trimmed V and J ends, which lost 5 bases and 4 bases, there was a span of 13 bases. The CDR3 loop is CASSYGQPSDTQYF. CDR3 in DNA: TGTGCCAGCAGCTATGGACAGCCCTCAGATACGCAGTATTTT.

The table lists this clone with a few counts. The chain couples TRBV28 to TRBJ2-7, with D possibly being TRBD1 (5 bases). The ends were cut back, 2 bases at V and 0 bases at J, with 8 bases in the middle. Germline V gene lookup returns CDR1 MDHEN and CDR2 SYDVKM. The CDR3 covers 14 residues. The CDR3 reads CASSLGASSYEQYF. DNA for the CDR3: TGTGCCAGCAGTTTAGGGGCAAGCTCCTACGAGCAGTACTTC.